This TCR beta chain comes out of a study of CD8 T cells in ankylosing spondylitis. Whole-study findings and limits: As reported, disease-linked clones showed significant enrichment in matched ankylosing spondylitis synovial fluid. Ankylosing spondylitis blood appeared to carry a characteristic TCR beta motif of roughly eight highly homologous variants. In reactive arthritis synovial fluid and blood, some motif variants had been reported before.

This clonotype was seen many times. Its target is unknown. This CDR3 has 11 residues. The germline CDR1 and CDR2 sequences are MNHEY and SMNVEV (reference sequence). V gave up 8 bases and J gave up 5 bases, with 7 bases separating them. By quantitative 5'-RACE with molecular barcodes, the TCR beta libraries were made. MiXCR, run by TCRdb on the 5' RACE reads, gives a single entry per CDR3 protein. The repertoire holds 100,000 or so distinct CDR3 sequences, with about 8.1% as singletons. Sequenced sample: blood, either unsorted or a sorted T cell fraction (not recorded which). The chain carries TRBV27 and TRBJ2-1; D possibly corresponds to TRBD1 (5 bases). The source of this sequence is a male donor with ankylosing spondylitis. CDR3 nucleotides: TGTGCCAGCCACAGGAACAATGAGCAGTTCTTC. Encoded protein: CASHRNNEQFF.